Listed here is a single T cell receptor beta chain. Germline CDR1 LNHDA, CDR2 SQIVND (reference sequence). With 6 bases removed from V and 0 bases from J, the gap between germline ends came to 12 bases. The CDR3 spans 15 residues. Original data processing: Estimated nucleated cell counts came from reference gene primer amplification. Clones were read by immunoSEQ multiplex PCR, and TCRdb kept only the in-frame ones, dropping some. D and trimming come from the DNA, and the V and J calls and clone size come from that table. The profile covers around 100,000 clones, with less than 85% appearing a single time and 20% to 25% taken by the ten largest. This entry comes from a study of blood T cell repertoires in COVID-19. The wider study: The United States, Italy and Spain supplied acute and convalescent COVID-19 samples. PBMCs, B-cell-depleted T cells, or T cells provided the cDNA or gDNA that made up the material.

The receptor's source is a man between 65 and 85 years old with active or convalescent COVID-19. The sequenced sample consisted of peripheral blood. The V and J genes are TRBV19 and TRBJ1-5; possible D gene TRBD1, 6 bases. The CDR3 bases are TGTGCCAGTAGCCCCTACAGGGATAGCAATCAGCCCCAGCATTTT. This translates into CASSPYRDSNQPQHF.